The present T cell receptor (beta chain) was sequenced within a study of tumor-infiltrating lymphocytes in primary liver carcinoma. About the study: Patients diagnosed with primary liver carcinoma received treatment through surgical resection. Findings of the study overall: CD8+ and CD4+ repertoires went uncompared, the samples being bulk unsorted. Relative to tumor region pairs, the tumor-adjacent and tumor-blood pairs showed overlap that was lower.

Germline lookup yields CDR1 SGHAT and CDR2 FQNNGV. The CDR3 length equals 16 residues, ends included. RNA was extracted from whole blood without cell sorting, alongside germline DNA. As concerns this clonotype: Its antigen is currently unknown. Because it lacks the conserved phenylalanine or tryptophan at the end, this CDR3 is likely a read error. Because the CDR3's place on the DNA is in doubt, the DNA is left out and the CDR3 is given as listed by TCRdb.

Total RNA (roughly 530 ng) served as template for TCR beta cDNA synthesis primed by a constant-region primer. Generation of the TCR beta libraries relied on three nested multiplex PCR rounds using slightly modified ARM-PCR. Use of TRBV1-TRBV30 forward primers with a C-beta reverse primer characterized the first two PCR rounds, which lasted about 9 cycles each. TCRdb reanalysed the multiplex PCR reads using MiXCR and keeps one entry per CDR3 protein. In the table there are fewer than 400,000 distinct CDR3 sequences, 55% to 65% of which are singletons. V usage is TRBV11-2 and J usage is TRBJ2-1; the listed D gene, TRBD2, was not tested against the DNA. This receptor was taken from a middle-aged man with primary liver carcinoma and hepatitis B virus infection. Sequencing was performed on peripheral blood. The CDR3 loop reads CASSSGTSGGHQEQLR.